The rows below give T cell receptor beta chains drawn from one sample of a study of beta chain features in type 1 diabetes. Produced via immunoSEQ multiplex PCR; TCRdb's table is partial and in-frame only. The repertoire consists of around 450,000 clones, with about an eighth occurring once and the leading ten covering 0.046%. Sequencing used naive CD4+ T cells from blood. These receptor sequences come from a woman aged 18-30 years in good health. CDR3s include the opening cysteine and the closing phenylalanine or tryptophan. D genes are given only for firm matches. For some rows the clone size is stated as once, few or many, or as a class when expanded; others skip it.

j_call: TRBJ1-6
v_call: TRBV2
d_call: NA
clone_size: few
cdr3_nt: TGTGCCAGCAGTGAACAGGGCCCTAATTCACCCCTCCACTTT
cdr3_aa: CASSEQGPNSPLHF

j_call: TRBJ2-5
v_call: TRBV2
d_call: NA
clone_size: few
cdr3_nt: TGTGCCAGCAGTGAAGAGGGGACGGAGACCCAGTACTTC
cdr3_aa: CASSEEGTETQYF

j_call: TRBJ1-2
v_call: TRBV14
d_call: NA
clone_size: few
cdr3_nt: TGTGCCAGCAGCCAAGCGACCGGATCCTATGGCTACACCTTC
cdr3_aa: CASSQATGSYGYTF

j_call: TRBJ1-2
v_call: TRBV2
d_call: NA
clone_size: few
cdr3_nt: TGTGCCAGCAGTGAATTGGGGGATGGCTACACCTTC
cdr3_aa: CASSELGDGYTF

j_call: TRBJ2-7
v_call: TRBV9
d_call: TRBD1
clone_size: few
cdr3_nt: TGTGCCAGCAGCGTATCCCCCGGGACAGGCTTAATCGACTACGAGCAGTACTTC
cdr3_aa: CASSVSPGTGLIDYEQYF

j_call: TRBJ2-3
v_call: TRBV4-1
d_call: NA
clone_size: few
cdr3_nt: TGCGCCAGCAGCCGCCGCAGGGAAATGGGGTTTGTGGACACAGATACGCAGTATTTT
cdr3_aa: CASSRRREMGFVDTDTQYF

j_call: TRBJ2-1
v_call: TRBV7-9
d_call: NA
clone_size: few
cdr3_nt: TGTGCCAGCAGCCCCCAGTTCTTC
cdr3_aa: CASSPQFF

j_call: TRBJ2-1
v_call: TRBV2
d_call: NA
clone_size: NA
cdr3_nt: TGTGCCAGCACAAGCTCCTCCTACAATGAGCAGTTCTTC
cdr3_aa: CASTSSSYNEQFF

j_call: TRBJ1-1
v_call: TRBV30
d_call: NA
clone_size: NA
cdr3_nt: TGTGCCTGGAGTGTACTGGGGGGAGCTTTCTTT
cdr3_aa: CAWSVLGGAFF

j_call: TRBJ2-5
v_call: TRBV7-3
d_call: NA
clone_size: few
cdr3_nt: TGTGCCAGCAGCTTGTTCTCGCACAGGCAAGAGACCCAGTACTTC
cdr3_aa: CASSLFSHRQETQYF

j_call: TRBJ1-2
v_call: TRBV4-1
d_call: NA
clone_size: NA
cdr3_nt: TGCGCCAGCAGCTACCTGACAAAACTGAACTATGGCTACACCTTC
cdr3_aa: CASSYLTKLNYGYTF

j_call: TRBJ2-1
v_call: TRBV6-5
d_call: TRBD1
clone_size: few
cdr3_nt: TGTGCCAGCAGTTCGAGCGGGACAGGGGGGAATGAGCAGTTCTTC
cdr3_aa: CASSSSGTGGNEQFF

j_call: TRBJ2-6
v_call: TRBV2
d_call: TRBD1
clone_size: NA
cdr3_nt: TGTGCCAGCAAAGTACAGGGGGTTTTAATCTCTGGGGCCAACGTCCTGACTTTC
cdr3_aa: CASKVQGVLISGANVLTF

j_call: TRBJ2-2
v_call: TRBV7-9
d_call: TRBD1
clone_size: NA
cdr3_nt: TGTGCCAGCAGCTTATTACAGGGGTGGACCGGGGAGCTGTTTTTT
cdr3_aa: CASSLLQGWTGELFF

j_call: TRBJ1-6
v_call: TRBV5-1
d_call: TRBD1
clone_size: NA
cdr3_nt: TGCGCCAGCAGCTTGGATGGACAGGGTGGTTCACCCCTCCACTTT
cdr3_aa: CASSLDGQGGSPLHF

j_call: TRBJ1-4
v_call: TRBV4-3
d_call: NA
clone_size: few
cdr3_nt: TGCGCCAGCAGCCCTCAAGCTTTAACTAATGAAAAACTGTTTTTT
cdr3_aa: CASSPQALTNEKLFF

j_call: TRBJ2-1
v_call: TRBV25-1
d_call: TRBD2
clone_size: few
cdr3_nt: TGTGCCAGCAGTGAATCTGTGGGCGGGAGGGCCCGCAATGAGCAGTTCTTC
cdr3_aa: CASSESVGGRARNEQFF

j_call: TRBJ2-7
v_call: TRBV7-6
d_call: NA
clone_size: NA
cdr3_nt: TGTGCCAGCAGCCCAGTCGGTGGGGCCCCCCAAGAGCAGTACTTC
cdr3_aa: CASSPVGGAPQEQYF

j_call: TRBJ1-6
v_call: TRBV4-3
d_call: NA
clone_size: NA
cdr3_nt: TGCGCCAGCAGCCAAGTTACGGGGGGGAATTCACCCCTCCACTTT
cdr3_aa: CASSQVTGGNSPLHF

j_call: TRBJ2-3
v_call: TRBV12-5
d_call: TRBD1
clone_size: NA
cdr3_nt: TGTGCTAGTGGTTCGAGTTCTTGGGACAGGGTCACAGATACGCAGTATTTT
cdr3_aa: CASGSSSWDRVTDTQYF

j_call: TRBJ2-7
v_call: TRBV7-2
d_call: TRBD2
clone_size: NA
cdr3_nt: TGTGCCAGCAGCCTGGGACTAGCGGCTTACGAGCAGTACTTC
cdr3_aa: CASSLGLAAYEQYF

j_call: TRBJ1-1
v_call: TRBV13
d_call: NA
clone_size: NA
cdr3_nt: TGTGCCAGCAGCTTAGTGGGTAACACTGAAGCTTTCTTT
cdr3_aa: CASSLVGNTEAFF

j_call: TRBJ1-2
v_call: TRBV7-9
d_call: NA
clone_size: few
cdr3_nt: TGTGCCAGCAGCTTAGACAGGGACGGCTACACCTTC
cdr3_aa: CASSLDRDGYTF

j_call: TRBJ2-1
v_call: TRBV15
d_call: TRBD2
clone_size: few
cdr3_nt: TGTGCCACCAGCAGAGTACTGACTAGCCCCAATGAGCAGTTCTTC
cdr3_aa: CATSRVLTSPNEQFF

j_call: TRBJ1-2
v_call: TRBV7-9
d_call: NA
clone_size: NA
cdr3_nt: TGTGCCAGCAGCCACGATTTCGGGGGCAGTAGTGATGGCTACACCTTC
cdr3_aa: CASSHDFGGSSDGYTF

j_call: TRBJ1-1
v_call: TRBV5-1
d_call: TRBD1
clone_size: NA
cdr3_nt: TGCGCCAGCAGCTTGACCCCTGACAGGGATTGGGAAGCTTTCTTT
cdr3_aa: CASSLTPDRDWEAFF

j_call: TRBJ2-1
v_call: TRBV29-1
d_call: TRBD1
clone_size: few
cdr3_nt: TGCAGCGTTGGGGGAGGACAGGGTTACAATGAGCAGTTCTTC
cdr3_aa: CSVGGGQGYNEQFF

j_call: TRBJ1-2
v_call: TRBV18
d_call: TRBD1
clone_size: NA
cdr3_nt: TGTGCCAGCTCACCTGGACAGGGTTCTGGCTACACCTTC
cdr3_aa: CASSPGQGSGYTF

j_call: TRBJ2-1
v_call: TRBV7-9
d_call: TRBD2
clone_size: NA
cdr3_nt: TGTGCCAGCACCCGAAGCGGGAAGGATGGCAATGAGCAGTTCTTC
cdr3_aa: CASTRSGKDGNEQFF

j_call: TRBJ2-5
v_call: TRBV27
d_call: TRBD2
clone_size: few
cdr3_nt: TGTGCCAGCGGAAGGTCGGGACTAGCGGGGGGGCCAGAGACCCAGTACTTC
cdr3_aa: CASGRSGLAGGPETQYF

j_call: TRBJ2-1
v_call: TRBV5-1
d_call: NA
clone_size: NA
cdr3_nt: TGCGCCAGCAGACCTACCGAGAGCCCCTACAATGAGCAGTTCTTC
cdr3_aa: CASRPTESPYNEQFF

j_call: TRBJ1-2
v_call: TRBV30
d_call: NA
clone_size: NA
cdr3_nt: TGTGCCTGGAGTGTATTGGGGGGCTACACCTTC
cdr3_aa: CAWSVLGGYTF

j_call: TRBJ2-4
v_call: TRBV7-9
d_call: TRBD1
clone_size: many
cdr3_nt: TGTGCCAGCAGCTTGGGGACAGGGCTGGTCATTCAGTACTTC
cdr3_aa: CASSLGTGLVIQYF

j_call: TRBJ1-2
v_call: TRBV25-1
d_call: NA
clone_size: NA
cdr3_nt: TGTGCCAGCACCCCCCAGGGGCAGGGGAATAGAGGCTACACCTTC
cdr3_aa: CASTPQGQGNRGYTF

j_call: TRBJ2-1
v_call: TRBV7-9
d_call: TRBD2
clone_size: few
cdr3_nt: TGTGCCAGCAGCTCGCAAAGCGGGGTCCCGTTCTTC
cdr3_aa: CASSSQSGVPFF